This T cell receptor (beta chain) is from a study of T cell clonality in common variable immunodeficiency. This clone was seen repeatedly, ten times or more. Antigen unknown. The read finishes 3 residues shy of the CDR3 end, and the germline J gene is used to complete it. The CDR3 length is 15 residues. Trimming took off 9 bases at V and 0 bases at J, with 17 bases between the two ends. Germline CDR1 reads LNHDA; CDR2 reads SQIVND (reference sequence). Data came from immunoSEQ multiplex PCR; TCRdb stores just in-frame clones and leaves some out. The sample presents 14,000 or so clones, none singletons. Study-wide results and limits: Authors noted CVID clonality's cause needs subpopulation repertoire sequencing. Repertoire-complication correlations in CVID were limited by patient heterogeneity. CVID subjects shared fewer TCRbeta clones than healthy controls did. CVID subjects showed higher TCRbeta clonality than healthy controls. Reportedly, TCR beta sequences from common variable immunodeficiency showed fewer deletions and N-nucleotide insertions.

The receptor was derived from a human donor with common variable immunodeficiency. This chain links TRBV19 with TRBJ1-1; D is undetermined. Sequences were obtained from peripheral blood mononuclear cells. The CDR3 spells CASGRRANLNTEAFF. The part of the CDR3 DNA that was read is TGTGCCAGCGGTCGGAGGGCCAACTTGAACACTGAA.